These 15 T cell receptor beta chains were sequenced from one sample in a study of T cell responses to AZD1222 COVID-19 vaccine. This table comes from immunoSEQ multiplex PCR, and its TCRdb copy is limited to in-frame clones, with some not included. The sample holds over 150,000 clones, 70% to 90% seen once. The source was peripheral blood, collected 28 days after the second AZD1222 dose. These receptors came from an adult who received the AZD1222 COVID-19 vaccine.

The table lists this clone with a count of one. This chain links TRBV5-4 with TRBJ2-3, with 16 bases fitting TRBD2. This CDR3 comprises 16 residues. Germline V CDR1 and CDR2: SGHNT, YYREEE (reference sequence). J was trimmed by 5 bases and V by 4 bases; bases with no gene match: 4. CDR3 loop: CASSRGLAGGKDTQYF. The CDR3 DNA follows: TGTGCCAGCAGCAGGGGACTAGCGGGGGGGAAAGATACGCAGTATTTT. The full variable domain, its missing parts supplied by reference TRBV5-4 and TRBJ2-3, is ETGVTQSPTHLIKTRGQQVTLRCSSQSGHNTVSWYQQALGQGPQFIFQYYREEENGRGNFPPRFSGLQFPNYSSELNVNALELDDSALYLCASSRGLAGGKDTQYFGPGTRLTVL.

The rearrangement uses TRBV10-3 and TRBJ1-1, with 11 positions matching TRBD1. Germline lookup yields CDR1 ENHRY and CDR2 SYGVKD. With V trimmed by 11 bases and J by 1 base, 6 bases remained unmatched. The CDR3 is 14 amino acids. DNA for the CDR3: TGTGCCGCCGCAGGGACAGGGGGGAACACTGAAGCTTTCTTT. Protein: CAAAGTGGNTEAFF.

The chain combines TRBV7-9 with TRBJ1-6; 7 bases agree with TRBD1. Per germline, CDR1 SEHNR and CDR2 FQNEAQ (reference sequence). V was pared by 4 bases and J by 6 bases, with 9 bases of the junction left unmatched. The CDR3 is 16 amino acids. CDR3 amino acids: CASSSSGGRGNSPLHF. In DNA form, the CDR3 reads TGTGCCAGCAGCTCCTCAGGGGGACGGGGTAATTCACCCCTCCACTTT.

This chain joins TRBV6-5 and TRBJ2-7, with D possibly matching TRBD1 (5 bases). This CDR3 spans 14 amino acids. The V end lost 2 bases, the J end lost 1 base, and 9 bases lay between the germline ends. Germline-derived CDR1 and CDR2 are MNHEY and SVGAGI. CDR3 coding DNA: TGTGCCAGCAGTTACAGGGGTAATTCCTACGAGCAGTACTTC. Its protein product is CASSYRGNSYEQYF.

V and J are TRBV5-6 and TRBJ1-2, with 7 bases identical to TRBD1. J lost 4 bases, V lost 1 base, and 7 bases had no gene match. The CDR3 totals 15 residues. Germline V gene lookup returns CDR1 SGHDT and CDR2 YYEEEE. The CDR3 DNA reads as TGTGCCAGCAGCTTGCCTCGACAGGGCCCCTATGGCTACACCTTC. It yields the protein CASSLPRQGPYGYTF.

CDR3 in DNA: TGTGCCAGCAGTTACGGCAGGCCCTCCAATCAGCCCCAGCATTTT. Encoded protein: CASSYGRPSNQPQHF. V usage is TRBV6-6 and J usage is TRBJ1-5; no reliable D call. The V end was cut by 2 bases, the J end by 3 bases, with 11 bases between. The CDR3 runs to 15 residues. CDR1 is MNHNY and CDR2 is SVGAGI in the germline V gene (reference sequence).

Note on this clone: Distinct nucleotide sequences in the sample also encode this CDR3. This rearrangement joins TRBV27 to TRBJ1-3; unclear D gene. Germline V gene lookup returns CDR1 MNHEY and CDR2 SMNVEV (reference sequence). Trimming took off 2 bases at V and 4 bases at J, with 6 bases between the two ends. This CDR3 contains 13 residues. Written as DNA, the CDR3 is TGTGCCAGCAGTTTAGGACCCGGAAACACCATATATTTT. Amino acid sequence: CASSLGPGNTIYF.

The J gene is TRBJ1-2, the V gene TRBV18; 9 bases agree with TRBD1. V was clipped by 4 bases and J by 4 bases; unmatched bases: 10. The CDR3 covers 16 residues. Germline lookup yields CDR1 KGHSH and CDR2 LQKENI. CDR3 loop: CASSRDREIYRYGYTF. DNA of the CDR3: TGTGCCAGCTCACGGGACAGGGAGATATACCGCTATGGCTACACCTTC.

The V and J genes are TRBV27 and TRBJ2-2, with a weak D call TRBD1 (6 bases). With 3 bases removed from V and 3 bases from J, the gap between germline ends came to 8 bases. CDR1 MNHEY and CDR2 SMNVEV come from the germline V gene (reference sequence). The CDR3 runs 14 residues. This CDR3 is CASSFQGYTGELFF. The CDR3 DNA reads TGTGCCAGCAGTTTCCAGGGGTACACCGGGGAGCTGTTTTTT.

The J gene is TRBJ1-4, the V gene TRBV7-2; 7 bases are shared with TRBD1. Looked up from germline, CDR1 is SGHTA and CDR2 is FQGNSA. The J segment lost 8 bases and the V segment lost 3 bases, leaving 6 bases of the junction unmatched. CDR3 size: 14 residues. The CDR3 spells CASSFEGAREKLFF. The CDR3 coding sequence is TGTGCCAGCAGCTTTGAGGGGGCGAGGGAAAAACTGTTTTTT.

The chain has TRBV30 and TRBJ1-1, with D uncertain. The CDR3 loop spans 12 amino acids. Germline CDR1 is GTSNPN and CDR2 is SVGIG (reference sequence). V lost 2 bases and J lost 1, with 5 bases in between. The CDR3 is CAWSWGNTEAFF. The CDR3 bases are TGTGCCTGGAGTTGGGGGAACACTGAAGCTTTCTTT.

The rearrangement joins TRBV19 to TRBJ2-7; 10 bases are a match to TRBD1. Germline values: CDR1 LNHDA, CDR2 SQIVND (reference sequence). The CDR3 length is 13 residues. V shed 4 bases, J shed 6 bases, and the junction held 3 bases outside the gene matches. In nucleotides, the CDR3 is TGTGCCAGTAGTACGGGACAGGGGACCGAGCAGTACTTC. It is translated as CASSTGQGTEQYF.

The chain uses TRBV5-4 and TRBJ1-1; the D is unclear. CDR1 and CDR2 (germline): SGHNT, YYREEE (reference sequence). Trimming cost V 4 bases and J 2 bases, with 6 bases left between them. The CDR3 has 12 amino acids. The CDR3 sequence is CASSIDNTEAFF. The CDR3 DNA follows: TGTGCCAGCAGCATTGACAACACTGAAGCTTTCTTT. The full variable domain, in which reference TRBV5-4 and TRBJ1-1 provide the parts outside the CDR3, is ETGVTQSPTHLIKTRGQQVTLRCSSQSGHNTVSWYQQALGQGPQFIFQYYREEENGRGNFPPRFSGLQFPNYSSELNVNALELDDSALYLCASSIDNTEAFFGQGTRLTVV.

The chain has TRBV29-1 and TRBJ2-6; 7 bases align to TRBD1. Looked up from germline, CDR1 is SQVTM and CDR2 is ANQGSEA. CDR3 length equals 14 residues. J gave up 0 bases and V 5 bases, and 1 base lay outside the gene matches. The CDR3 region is CSVRTGSGANVLTF. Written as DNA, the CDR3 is TGCAGCGTTCGGACAGGCTCTGGGGCCAACGTCCTGACTTTC.

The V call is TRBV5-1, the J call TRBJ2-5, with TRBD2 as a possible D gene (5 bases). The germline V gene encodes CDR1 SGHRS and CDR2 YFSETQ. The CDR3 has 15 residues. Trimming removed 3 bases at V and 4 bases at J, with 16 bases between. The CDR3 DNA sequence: TGCGCCAGCAGCTCGAATAGCGTGGGTGGAGAGACCCAGTACTTC. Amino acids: CASSSNSVGGETQYF.